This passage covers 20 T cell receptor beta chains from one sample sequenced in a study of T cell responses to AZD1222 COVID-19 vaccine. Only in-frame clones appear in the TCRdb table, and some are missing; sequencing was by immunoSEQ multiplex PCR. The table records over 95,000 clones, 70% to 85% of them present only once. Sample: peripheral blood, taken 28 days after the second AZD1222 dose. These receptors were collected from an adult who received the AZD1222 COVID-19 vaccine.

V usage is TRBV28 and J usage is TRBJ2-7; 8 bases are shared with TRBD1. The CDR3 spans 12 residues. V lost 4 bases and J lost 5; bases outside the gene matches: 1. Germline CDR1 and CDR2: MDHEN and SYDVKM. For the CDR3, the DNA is TGTGCCAGCAGTTCGACAGGGGACGAGCAGTACTTC. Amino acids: CASSSTGDEQYF.

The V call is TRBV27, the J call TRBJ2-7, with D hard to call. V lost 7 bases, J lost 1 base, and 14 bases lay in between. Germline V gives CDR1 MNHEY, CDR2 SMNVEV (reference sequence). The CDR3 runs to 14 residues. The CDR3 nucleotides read TGTGCCAGCAAAAATGGCAGGAAATCCTACGAGCAGTACTTC. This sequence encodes CASKNGRKSYEQYF.

CDR3 nucleotide sequence: TGTGCCAAAGGGGCGGTAAACACTGAAGCTTTCTTT. It specifies CAKGAVNTEAFF. The genes are TRBV4-2 and TRBJ1-1, with a tentative D call TRBD1 (5 bases). The CDR3 has 12 amino acids. Germline V lookup: CDR1 LGHNA, CDR2 YNFKEQ. Trimming removed 10 bases at V and 2 bases at J, with 11 bases between.

The CDR3 protein is CASSRTGTGNGYTF. CDR3 nucleotide sequence: TGTGCCAGCAGCCGGACCGGGACAGGGAACGGCTACACCTTC. The chain recombines TRBV5-6 with TRBJ1-2; 9 nucleotides align to TRBD1. Germline V gene data show CDR1 as SGHDT and CDR2 as YYEEEE. This CDR3 contains 14 residues. V lost 4 bases and J lost 8; bases outside the gene matches: 9.

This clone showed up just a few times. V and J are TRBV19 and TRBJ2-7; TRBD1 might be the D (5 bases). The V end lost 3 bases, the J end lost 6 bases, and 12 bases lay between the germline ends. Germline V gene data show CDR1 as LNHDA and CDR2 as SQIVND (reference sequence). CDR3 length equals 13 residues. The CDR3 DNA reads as TGTGCCAGTAGTATTGTCCAGGGTAGCGAGCAGTACTTC. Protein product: CASSIVQGSEQYF.

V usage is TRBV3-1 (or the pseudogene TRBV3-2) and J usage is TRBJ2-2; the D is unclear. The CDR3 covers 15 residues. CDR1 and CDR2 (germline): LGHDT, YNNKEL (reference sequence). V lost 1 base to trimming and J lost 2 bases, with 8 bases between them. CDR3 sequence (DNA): TGTGCCAGCAGCCAAGGGGCGGTAAACACCGGGGAGCTGTTTTTT. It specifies CASSQGAVNTGELFF.

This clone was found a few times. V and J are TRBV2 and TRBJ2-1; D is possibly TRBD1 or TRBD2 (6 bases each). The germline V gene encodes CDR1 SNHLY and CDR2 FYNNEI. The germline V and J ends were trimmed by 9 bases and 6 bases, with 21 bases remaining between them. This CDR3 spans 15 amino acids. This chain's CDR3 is CASKGGSRLSNEQFF. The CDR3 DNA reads TGTGCCAGTAAAGGGGGGTCCAGATTAAGCAATGAGCAGTTCTTC.

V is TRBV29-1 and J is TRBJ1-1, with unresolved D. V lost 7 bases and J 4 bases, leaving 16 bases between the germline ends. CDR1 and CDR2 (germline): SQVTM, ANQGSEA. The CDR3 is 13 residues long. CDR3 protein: CSAGRPGSTEAFF. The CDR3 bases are TGCAGCGCCGGGAGGCCAGGCAGCACTGAAGCTTTCTTT.

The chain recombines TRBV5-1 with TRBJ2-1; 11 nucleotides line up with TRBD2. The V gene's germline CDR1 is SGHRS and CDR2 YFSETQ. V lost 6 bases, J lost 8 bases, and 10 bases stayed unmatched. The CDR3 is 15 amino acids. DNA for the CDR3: TGCGCCAGCACCGCCACTAGCGGGGGCAGAGATGAGCAGTTCTTC. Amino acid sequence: CASTATSGGRDEQFF.

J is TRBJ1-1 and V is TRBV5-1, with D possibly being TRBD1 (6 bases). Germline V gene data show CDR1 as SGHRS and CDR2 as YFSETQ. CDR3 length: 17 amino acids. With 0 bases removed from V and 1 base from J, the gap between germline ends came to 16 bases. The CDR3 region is CASSLASGTPKNTEAFF. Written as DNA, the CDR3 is TGCGCCAGCAGCTTGGCCTCCGGGACACCCAAGAACACTGAAGCTTTCTTT.

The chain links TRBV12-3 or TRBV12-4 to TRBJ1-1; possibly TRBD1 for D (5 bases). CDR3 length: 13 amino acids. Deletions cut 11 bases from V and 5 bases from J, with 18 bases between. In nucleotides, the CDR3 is TGTGCCGGAAGCCTGGGTGGGGGAACTGAAGCTTTCTTT. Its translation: CAGSLGGGTEAFF.

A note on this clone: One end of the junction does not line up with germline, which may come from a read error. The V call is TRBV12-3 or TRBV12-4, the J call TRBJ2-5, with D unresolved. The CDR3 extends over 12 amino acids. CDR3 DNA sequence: TGTGCCAGCAGAAGGTTCCAAGAGGCCCAGTACTTC. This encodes CASRRFQEAQYF.

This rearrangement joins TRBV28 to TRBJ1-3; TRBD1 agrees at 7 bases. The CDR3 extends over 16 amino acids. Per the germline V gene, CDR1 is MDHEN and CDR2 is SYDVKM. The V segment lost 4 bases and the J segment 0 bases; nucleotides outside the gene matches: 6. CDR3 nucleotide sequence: TGTGCCAGCAGTTCAACAGGGGACCACTCTGGAAACACCATATATTTT. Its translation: CASSSTGDHSGNTIYF.

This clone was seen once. Written as DNA, the CDR3 is TGTGCCAGCAGTGGCGGGATTGGCACGCAGTATTTT. Its protein product is CASSGGIGTQYF. V gene TRBV12-3 or TRBV12-4 combines with J gene TRBJ2-3; the D gene is possibly TRBD2 (6 bases). CDR3 length equals 12 residues. V was clipped by 5 bases and J by 9 bases, with 12 bases between them.

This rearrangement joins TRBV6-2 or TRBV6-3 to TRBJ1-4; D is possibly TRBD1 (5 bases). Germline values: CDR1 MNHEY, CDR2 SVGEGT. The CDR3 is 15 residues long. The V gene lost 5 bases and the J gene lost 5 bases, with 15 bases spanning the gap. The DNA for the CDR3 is TGTGCCAGCAGTGCGGTGGGACGGCTAAATGAAAAACTGTTTTTT. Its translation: CASSAVGRLNEKLFF.

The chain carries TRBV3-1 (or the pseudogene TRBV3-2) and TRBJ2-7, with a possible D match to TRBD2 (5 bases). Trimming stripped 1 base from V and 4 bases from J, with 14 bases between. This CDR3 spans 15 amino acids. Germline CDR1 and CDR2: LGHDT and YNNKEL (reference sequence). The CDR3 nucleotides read TGTGCCAGCAGCCAAGCCTCGGGGAGCCCGTACGAGCAGTACTTC. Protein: CASSQASGSPYEQYF.

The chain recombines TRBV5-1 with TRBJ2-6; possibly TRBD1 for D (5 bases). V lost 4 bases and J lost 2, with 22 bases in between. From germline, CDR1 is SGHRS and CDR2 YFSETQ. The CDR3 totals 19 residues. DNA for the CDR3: TGCGCCAGCAGCCTCGTCATGGGGTCAGGGAAAACTGGGGCCAACGTCCTGACTTTC. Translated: CASSLVMGSGKTGANVLTF.

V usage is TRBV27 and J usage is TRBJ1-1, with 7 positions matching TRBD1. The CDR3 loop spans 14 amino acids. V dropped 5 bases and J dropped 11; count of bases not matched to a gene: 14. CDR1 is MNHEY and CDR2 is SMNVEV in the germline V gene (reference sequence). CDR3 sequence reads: CASSVTGTGINAFF. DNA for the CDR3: TGTGCCAGCAGTGTGACAGGGACTGGTATTAATGCTTTCTTT.

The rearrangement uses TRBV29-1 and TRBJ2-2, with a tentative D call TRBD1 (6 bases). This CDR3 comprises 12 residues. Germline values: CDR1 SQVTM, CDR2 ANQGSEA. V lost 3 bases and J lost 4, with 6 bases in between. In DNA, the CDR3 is TGCAGCGTTGACAGGGGCACCGGGGAGCTGTTTTTT. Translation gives CSVDRGTGELFF.

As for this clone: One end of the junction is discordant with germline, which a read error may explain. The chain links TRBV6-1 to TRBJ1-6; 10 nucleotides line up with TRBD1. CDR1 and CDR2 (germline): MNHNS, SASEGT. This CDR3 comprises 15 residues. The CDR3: CASSQAGTGVSPLHF. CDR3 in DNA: TGTGCCAGCAGTCAAGCCGGGACAGGGGTTTCCCCCCTCCACTTT.